The 25 T cell receptor beta chains below were found in one sample sequenced in a study of early T cells in non-severe SARS-CoV-2 infection. TCRdb ran MiXCR on the 5' RACE reads and lists one entry per CDR3 protein. In the table there are approximately 97,000 distinct CDR3 sequences, approximately 9.9% of which are singletons. The sequencing used whole blood, collected at baseline. These receptors originate from an adult who was a healthcare worker with PCR-confirmed SARS-CoV-2 infection or an uninfected control (not recorded which).

The rearrangement joins TRBV6-1 to TRBJ2-7, with a possible D match to TRBD1 (5 bases). V dropped 2 bases and J dropped 12 bases, with 11 bases sitting between them. CDR1 is MNHNS, CDR2 SASEGT, per germline. There are 11 residues in the CDR3. DNA of the CDR3: TGTGCCAGCAGTGAAATGTCAGGGTCGTACTTC. Translation gives CASSEMSGSYF.

This clonotype was picked up many times. The chain uses TRBV5-5 and TRBJ1-2, with a tentative D call TRBD1 (6 bases). V was trimmed by 0 bases and J by 2 bases, leaving 11 bases between them. Germline V gene data show CDR1 as SGHKS and CDR2 as YYEKEE (reference sequence). This CDR3 has 15 residues. CDR3 residues: CASSLGPGANYGYTF. Written as DNA, the CDR3 is TGTGCCAGCAGCTTGGGGCCGGGGGCGAACTATGGCTACACCTTC.

This clonotype was detected ten times or more. This chain links TRBV12-3 or TRBV12-4 with TRBJ1-5, with 8 nucleotides matching TRBD1. The V and J ends lost 6 bases and 2 bases, in that order; junction bases with no gene match: 3. This CDR3 has 14 amino acids. CDR3 in amino acids: CASSPTGGNQPQHF. The CDR3 DNA follows: TGTGCCAGCAGCCCGACAGGGGGCAATCAGCCCCAGCATTTT.

J is TRBJ1-1 and V is TRBV6-1; 7 nucleotides line up with TRBD1. This CDR3 is built from 14 residues. Germline loops: CDR1 MNHNS, CDR2 SASEGT. J gave up 4 bases and V 7 bases, and 9 bases lay outside the gene matches. CDR3 amino acids: CASKLQPGGTEAFF. The CDR3 DNA sequence: TGTGCCAGCAAGCTCCAGCCAGGGGGCACTGAAGCTTTCTTT.

This clonotype was detected ten times or more. The chain recombines TRBV27 with TRBJ1-2; 7 bases agree with TRBD1. CDR1 and CDR2 from the germline V gene are MNHEY and SMNVEV (reference sequence). This CDR3 comprises 13 residues. V was clipped by 4 bases and J by 3 bases; unmatched bases: 2. In DNA, the CDR3 is TGTGCCAGCAGTTCAACAGGGGACTATGGCTACACCTTC. Translation: CASSSTGDYGYTF.

The table lists this clonotype with a few counts. The chain recombines TRBV12-3 or TRBV12-4 with TRBJ1-5, with D unresolved. CDR3 size: 14 residues. The germline V and J ends were trimmed by 5 bases and 4 bases, with 12 bases remaining between them. Written as DNA, the CDR3 is TGTGCCAGCAGTCCCTGGGTAGGGAATCAGCCCCAGCATTTT. Residues: CASSPWVGNQPQHF.

This clonotype was detected many times. The chain joins TRBV11-2 to TRBJ2-2; the D gene is possibly TRBD1 (7 bases). V was shortened by 9 bases and J by 3 bases, with 11 bases between the two germline ends. The CDR3 consists of 13 residues. CDR1 is SGHAT and CDR2 is FQNNGV in the germline V gene. CDR3 protein: CASAGQYTGELFF. The CDR3 region has the DNA TGTGCCAGTGCGGGACAGTACACCGGGGAGCTGTTTTTT.

The genes are TRBV10-3 and TRBJ2-5; the D is unclear. Germline V gene lookup returns CDR1 ENHRY and CDR2 SYGVKD. Trimming shortened V by 5 bases and J by 2 bases, and 3 bases separated the two germline ends. CDR3 length equals 11 residues. The CDR3 loop reads CAISTQETQYF. As DNA, the CDR3 is TGTGCCATCAGTACGCAAGAGACCCAGTACTTC.

The chain couples TRBV4-2 to TRBJ2-1; D is perhaps TRBD2 (6 bases). With 4 bases removed from V and 3 bases from J, the gap between germline ends came to 16 bases. Germline CDR1 LGHNA, CDR2 YNFKEQ. The CDR3 has 16 residues. The CDR3, as DNA: TGTGCCAGCAGCCCCCAGTTGACTAGTTTCTACAATGAGCAGTTCTTC. Its translation: CASSPQLTSFYNEQFF.

This clonotype was counted between two and nine times. The chain couples TRBV12-3 or TRBV12-4 to TRBJ2-7; D is ambiguous. The length of the CDR3 is 11 residues. Trimming stripped 6 bases from V and 7 bases from J, with 10 bases between. Here the CDR3 reads CASSRVGEQYF. For the CDR3, the DNA is TGTGCCAGCAGCCGCGTGGGGGAGCAGTACTTC.

This rearrangement joins TRBV20-1 to TRBJ1-5; D might be TRBD1 (6 bases). This CDR3 has 13 residues. Germline CDR1 is DFQATT and CDR2 is SNEGSKA (reference sequence). Deletions cut 0 bases from V and 5 bases from J, with 8 bases between. Here the CDR3 reads CSARDQGHQPQHF. In DNA, the CDR3 is TGCAGTGCTAGAGACCAGGGGCATCAGCCCCAGCATTTT.

This clonotype has ten or more counts. This sequence joins TRBV10-3 and TRBJ2-5; D unclear. The V and J ends lost 4 bases and 5 bases respectively, with 5 bases between them. Germline CDR1 is ENHRY and CDR2 is SYGVKD. The CDR3 totals 11 residues. DNA of the CDR3: TGTGCCATCAGTGTCGGTGAGACCCAGTACTTC. Translated, it gives CAISVGETQYF.

The chain recombines TRBV12-5 with TRBJ2-3; tentative D call: TRBD1 (6 bases). The CDR3 consists of 13 residues. Trimming took 7 bases from V and 2 from J, leaving 10 bases between them. Germline V lookup: CDR1 LGHNT, CDR2 FRNRAP. The CDR3 DNA reads TGTGCTAGTGCCACAGGGTCCACAGATACGCAGTATTTT. Amino acids: CASATGSTDTQYF.

This chain links TRBV11-2 with TRBJ2-5, with TRBD2 matching over 11 bases. The V gene end was trimmed by 4 bases and the J gene end by 5 bases; junction bases not matched to a gene: 6. This CDR3 has 15 residues. Germline V gene lookup returns CDR1 SGHAT and CDR2 FQNNGV. CDR3 coding DNA: TGTGCCAGCAGCTCCGGGGTAGCGGGGGGGGAGACCCAGTACTTC. This translates into CASSSGVAGGETQYF. The full variable domain, completed using reference TRBV11-2 and TRBJ2-5, is EAGVAQSPRYKIIEKRQSVAFWCNPISGHATLYWYQQILGQGPKLLIQFQNNGVVDDSQLPKDRFSAERLKGVDSTLKIQPAKLEDSAVYLCASSSGVAGGETQYFGPGTRLLVL.

The chain employs TRBV7-2 and TRBJ2-5; TRBD1 aligns across 8 bases. The length of the CDR3 is 14 residues. V gave up 1 base and J gave up 5 bases; unmatched junction bases: 3. Per the germline V gene, CDR1 is SGHTA and CDR2 is FQGNSA. The chain's CDR3 is CASSLGHRGETQYF. The CDR3 bases are TGTGCCAGCAGCTTAGGTCACAGGGGGGAGACCCAGTACTTC.

This clonotype appeared a few times. V usage is TRBV6-5 and J usage is TRBJ2-7, with TRBD2 as a possible D gene (6 bases). CDR1 MNHEY and CDR2 SVGAGI come from the germline V gene. V lost 7 bases to trimming and J lost 1 base, with 14 bases between them. The CDR3 runs to 14 residues. Written as DNA, the CDR3 is TGTGCCAGCAATAGTCTCGGGGGATCCTACGAGCAGTACTTC. Protein sequence: CASNSLGGSYEQYF.

This clonotype has a count of ten or more. The V call is TRBV12-3 or TRBV12-4, the J call TRBJ2-3; 9 nucleotides match TRBD1. Unmatched junction bases numbered 8, after V lost 6 bases and J lost 4 bases. This CDR3 comprises 15 residues. The CDR3 loop reads CASSPGTGTSDTQYF. The CDR3 DNA sequence: TGTGCCAGCAGCCCCGGGACAGGGACATCAGATACGCAGTATTTT.

The V and J genes are TRBV10-3 and TRBJ1-5; 7 nucleotides line up with TRBD1. CDR1 and CDR2 from the germline V gene are ENHRY and SYGVKD. The CDR3 consists of 13 residues. After removal of 5 bases from V and 7 bases from J, the junction contained 5 bases not matched to a gene. The CDR3 nucleotides read TGTGCCATCAGTACAGGGGTAGAGCAGCCCCAGCATTTT. Translation gives CAISTGVEQPQHF.

This clonotype has a handful of counts. The rearrangement joins TRBV14 to TRBJ1-4; no clear D gene. Per the germline V gene, CDR1 is SGHDN and CDR2 is FVKESK. Trimming shortened V by 0 bases and J by 8 bases, and 13 bases separated the two germline ends. The CDR3 runs 15 residues. This CDR3 is CASSQEDGLVEKLFF. CDR3 coding DNA: TGTGCCAGCAGCCAAGAAGACGGATTAGTAGAAAAACTGTTTTTT.

This clonotype occurred a few times. J is TRBJ1-5 and V is TRBV19; 9 nucleotides line up with TRBD1. The CDR3 sequence is 15 residues long. Germline assignment: CDR1 LNHDA and CDR2 SQIVND (reference sequence). V dropped 6 bases and J dropped 0; count of bases not matched to a gene: 3. CDR3 sequence: CASSPDRGSNQPQHF. The CDR3 bases are TGTGCCAGTAGCCCGGACAGGGGTAGCAATCAGCCCCAGCATTTT.

In this sample, this clonotype is medium-sized. The chain has TRBV29-1 and TRBJ2-1, with 12 bases aligning to TRBD1. The CDR3 sequence is 14 residues long. In germline, CDR1 is SQVTM, CDR2 ANQGSEA. Unmatched junction bases numbered 9, after V lost 7 bases and J lost 8 bases. CDR3 in amino acids: CSATTGTGGDEQFF. CDR3 DNA: TGCAGCGCAACCACCGGGACAGGGGGCGATGAGCAGTTCTTC.

This clonotype came up many times. The V gene is TRBV5-1, the J gene TRBJ2-7; no clear D gene. CDR3 length: 12 amino acids. V lost 1 base and J lost 6, with 8 bases in between. CDR1 is SGHRS and CDR2 is YFSETQ in the germline V gene. CDR3 bases: TGCGCCAGCAGCTTGAAGGGTACCGAGCAGTACTTC. This gives the protein CASSLKGTEQYF.

The gene calls are TRBV20-1 and TRBJ1-1; D perhaps matches TRBD1 (6 bases). Trimming stripped 4 bases from V and 0 bases from J, with 9 bases between. This CDR3 spans 13 amino acids. Germline-derived CDR1 and CDR2 are DFQATT and SNEGSKA (reference sequence). The CDR3 DNA follows: TGCAGTGCTACCGGACAGATGAACACTGAAGCTTTCTTT. Translating it yields CSATGQMNTEAFF.

With respect to this clonotype: The junction departs from the called germline gene at one end, perhaps through a read error. This chain joins TRBV7-9 and TRBJ2-2; D is possibly TRBD1 or TRBD2 (5 bases each). Germline CDR1 reads SEHNR; CDR2 reads FQNEAQ (reference sequence). This CDR3 has 15 amino acids. CDR3 sequence: CVSSPRGRNTGELFF. The DNA for the CDR3 is TGTGTCAGCAGCCCGAGGGGCAGGAACACCGGGGAGCTGTTTTTT.

The V and J genes are TRBV7-9 and TRBJ2-7; D gene uncertain. The CDR3 length is 12 residues. V lost 4 bases, J lost 0 bases, and 4 bases lay in between. In germline, CDR1 is SEHNR, CDR2 FQNEAQ (reference sequence). The CDR3 nucleotides read TGTGCCAGCAGCTACACCTCCTACGAGCAGTACTTC. It specifies CASSYTSYEQYF.